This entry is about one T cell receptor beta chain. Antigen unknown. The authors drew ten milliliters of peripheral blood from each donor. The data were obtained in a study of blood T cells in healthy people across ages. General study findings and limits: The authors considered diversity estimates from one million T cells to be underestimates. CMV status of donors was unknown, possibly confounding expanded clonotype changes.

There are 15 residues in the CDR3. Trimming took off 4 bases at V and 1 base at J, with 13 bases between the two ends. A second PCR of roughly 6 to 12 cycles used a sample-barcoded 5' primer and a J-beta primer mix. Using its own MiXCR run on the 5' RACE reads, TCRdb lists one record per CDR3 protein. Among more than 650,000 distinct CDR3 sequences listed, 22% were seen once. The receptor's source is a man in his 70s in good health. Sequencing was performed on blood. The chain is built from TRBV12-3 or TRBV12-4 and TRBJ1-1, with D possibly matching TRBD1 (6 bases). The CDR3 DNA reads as TGTGCCAGCAGTTGGAGACAGGCGAAGAACACTGAAGCTTTCTTT. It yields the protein CASSWRQAKNTEAFF.